The TCR beta chain described here comes from a study of spatial heterogeneity in lung cancer. Overall study findings and caveats: Ubiquitous expanded tumor TCRs surfaced in blood more at resection than they did at follow-up.

Each CDR3 protein gets one entry after TCRdb re-called the 5' RACE reads with MiXCR. The profile covers about 27,000 distinct CDR3 sequences, with about 5.3% appearing a single time and roughly a quarter taken by the ten largest. The V and J ends lost 5 bases and 0 bases respectively, with 11 bases between them. This CDR3 spans 16 amino acids. In germline, CDR1 is MNHNS, CDR2 SASEGT. This clonotype has a count of ten or more. Its antigen is not known. The time point is: blood at routine non-recurrence follow-up after resection. The rearrangement uses TRBV6-1 and TRBJ1-6; D gene ambiguous. The sample consisted of PBMCs, taken at follow-up. This clonotype was obtained from a female donor with early-stage non-small cell lung cancer. The CDR3 DNA reads as TGTGCCAGCAGTACGGACTGGAGCTCCTATAATTCACCCCTCCACTTT. It codes for CASSTDWSSYNSPLHF.